The 32 T cell receptor beta chains below all came from one sample that was sequenced in a study of CD4+ T cells in melanoma (dated 2022 in TCRdb). The method behind the library was the immunoSEQ multiplex PCR assay. This immuneACCESS table, as held by TCRdb, lists in-frame sequences with V and J called but not all clones. Of the missing ones, under half trace to an unresolved V gene in checked studies; the others have no known cause. This sample lists about 13,000 clones; about 70% were detected once. About a tenth of the sample belongs to the ten largest clones. Sequences were obtained from cells from a culture (not recorded whether cultured in vitro). Receptor source: a human donor with melanoma.

The chain combines TRBV11-2 with TRBJ1-1; D remains ambiguous. The CDR3 has 17 amino acids. Between the trimmed V and J ends, which lost 1 base and 0 bases, there was a span of 15 bases. Looked up from germline, CDR1 is SGHAT and CDR2 is FQNNGV. The CDR3 region has the DNA TGTGCCAGCAGCTTAGCCCTGCCCGGGGAACTGAACACTGAAGCTTTCTTT. Translated: CASSLALPGELNTEAFF.

This chain connects TRBV6-1 to TRBJ2-1, with D unclear. Deletions cut 3 bases from V and 12 bases from J, with 21 bases between. The germline gives CDR1 MNHNS, CDR2 SASEGT. The CDR3 has 15 amino acids. CDR3 residues: CASSEGLRRAMGQFF. The CDR3 bases are TGTGCCAGCAGTGAGGGCCTACGCCGGGCAATGGGGCAGTTCTTC.

DNA for the CDR3: TGTGCCAGCAGTGAAGACCCCCGGACAGGACATAAGCATTTT. This sequence encodes CASSEDPRTGHKHF. This chain connects TRBV6-5 to TRBJ1-5; the match to TRBD1 covers 7 bases. This CDR3 is built from 14 residues. Germline V gene data show CDR1 as MNHEY and CDR2 as SVGAGI. V gave up 5 bases and J gave up 14 bases; unmatched junction bases: 15.

The rearrangement links TRBV7-9 to TRBJ1-4; D gene ambiguous. CDR1 SEHNR and CDR2 FQNEAQ come from the germline V gene (reference sequence). The CDR3 runs 17 residues. The V end was cut by 5 bases, the J end by 0 bases, with 16 bases between. The chain's CDR3 is CASSQRPGGPTNEKLFF. CDR3 DNA sequence: TGTGCCAGCAGCCAACGCCCCGGTGGACCAACTAATGAAAAACTGTTTTTT.

The rearrangement uses TRBV6-5 and TRBJ2-2; no clear D. The CDR3 is made up of 15 amino acids. The V end was cut by 2 bases, the J end by 4 bases, with 11 bases between. Looked up from germline, CDR1 is MNHEY and CDR2 is SVGAGI. The CDR3 DNA reads as TGTGCCAGCAGTTACAGGGTTTCAGGCACCGGGGAGCTGTTTTTT. Translating gives CASSYRVSGTGELFF.

J is TRBJ2-4 and V is TRBV7-2; D assignment may be TRBD1 or TRBD2 (7 bases each). This CDR3 spans 15 amino acids. Trimming stripped 5 bases from V and 4 bases from J, with 15 bases between. CDR1 SGHTA and CDR2 FQGNSA come from the germline V gene. As DNA, the CDR3 is TGTGCCAGCAGCCAGGGGGGGGGCGCTAAAAACATTCAGTACTTC. Its protein is CASSQGGGAKNIQYF.

The chain is built from TRBV18 and TRBJ1-3; 9 bases fit TRBD1. Germline loops: CDR1 KGHSH, CDR2 LQKENI. J lost 8 bases, V lost 8 bases, and 7 bases had no gene match. This CDR3 contains 13 residues. The CDR3 DNA reads TGTGCCAGCACTCCGACAGGGGGGGACACCATATATTTT. It is translated as CASTPTGGDTIYF.

This clone was detected only once. This rearrangement joins TRBV30 to TRBJ1-6; 7 bases align to TRBD1. Trimming removed 2 bases from V and 4 bases from J; junction bases left unmatched: 5. The CDR3 extends over 15 amino acids. The germline V gene has CDR1 GTSNPN and CDR2 SVGIG (reference sequence). The CDR3 loop reads CAWSKPGQYNSPLHF. The DNA of the CDR3 is TGTGCCTGGAGTAAGCCGGGACAGTATAATTCACCCCTCCACTTT.

This chain links TRBV29-1 with TRBJ1-5; D remains ambiguous. CDR1 SQVTM and CDR2 ANQGSEA come from the germline V gene. V was trimmed by 6 bases and J by 1 base, leaving 7 bases between them. This CDR3 is built from 12 residues. CDR3 region: CSVGGSNQPQHF. In DNA form, the CDR3 reads TGCAGCGTGGGAGGGAGCAATCAGCCCCAGCATTTT.

The sample holds one count of this clone. The chain couples TRBV4-2 to TRBJ2-1; D may be TRBD2 (6 bases). The V gene lost 4 bases and the J gene lost 7 bases, with 11 bases spanning the gap. The CDR3 is 13 residues long. Per germline, CDR1 LGHNA and CDR2 YNFKEQ. The CDR3 loop reads CASSLQGRNEQFF. CDR3 coding DNA: TGTGCCAGCAGCCTCCAAGGGAGGAATGAGCAGTTCTTC.

The chain recombines TRBV4-1 with TRBJ2-7; 7 bases align to TRBD2. The V gene end was trimmed by 4 bases and the J gene end by 2 bases; junction bases not matched to a gene: 5. Germline loops: CDR1 MGHRA, CDR2 YSYEKL. CDR3 length equals 14 residues. The CDR3 coding sequence is TGCGCCAGCAGCCCCGGACTAGTTGCCTACGAGCAGTACTTC. Protein: CASSPGLVAYEQYF.

The rearrangement joins TRBV6-1 to TRBJ2-3; possibly TRBD2 for D (6 bases). The CDR3 is 17 amino acids. In germline, CDR1 is MNHNS, CDR2 SASEGT. V was pared by 3 bases and J by 0 bases, with 16 bases between. The CDR3 region is CASSDRFLAGSTDTQYF. The CDR3 DNA sequence: TGTGCCAGCAGTGATCGATTCTTGGCGGGGAGCACAGATACGCAGTATTTT.

This clone was detected only a few times. The V call is TRBV9, the J call TRBJ1-4; D uncertain. This CDR3 is 15 amino acids long. Trimming cost V 0 bases and J 0 bases, with 6 bases left between them. Looked up from germline, CDR1 is SGDLS and CDR2 is YYNGEE. The CDR3 DNA reads TGTGCCAGCAGCGTAGGTGGTGCAACTAATGAAAAACTGTTTTTT. This sequence encodes CASSVGGATNEKLFF.

The rearrangement links TRBV18 to TRBJ2-5, with D perhaps matching TRBD1 or TRBD2 (6 bases each). Deletions cut 6 bases from V and 6 bases from J, with 20 bases between. The CDR3 runs 15 residues. The germline CDR1 and CDR2 sequences are KGHSH and LQKENI. The CDR3 nucleotides are TGTGCCAGCTCGGATAGGAGGGGGGCCGTAAAGACCCAGTACTTC. Translating it yields CASSDRRGAVKTQYF.

V is TRBV29-1 and J is TRBJ2-5, with TRBD1 as a possible D gene (6 bases). The length of the CDR3 is 16 residues. Germline V gene lookup returns CDR1 SQVTM and CDR2 ANQGSEA. V dropped 1 base and J dropped 4 bases, with 19 bases sitting between them. The CDR3: CSVEGLPGVLRETQYF. The CDR3 DNA follows: TGCAGCGTTGAAGGACTTCCAGGGGTCTTAAGAGAGACCCAGTACTTC.

The chain links TRBV6-5 to TRBJ1-6; 7 nucleotides align to TRBD1. Germline-derived CDR1 and CDR2 are MNHEY and SVGAGI. After removal of 10 bases from V and 7 bases from J, the junction contained 7 bases not matched to a gene. This CDR3 is 13 amino acids long. The CDR3 spells CATKTGTNSPLHF. The DNA of the CDR3 is TGTGCCACCAAGACAGGGACCAATTCACCCCTCCACTTT.

This sequence joins TRBV5-1 and TRBJ2-7; D gene uncertain. The length of the CDR3 is 12 residues. Trimming left V 7 bases short and J 3 bases short, with 11 bases between. Germline V gene lookup returns CDR1 SGHRS and CDR2 YFSETQ. Here the CDR3 reads CASASGVYEQYF. CDR3 bases: TGCGCCAGCGCTTCGGGTGTCTACGAGCAGTACTTC.

The rearrangement joins TRBV6-5 to TRBJ2-3; D is uncertain. Germline-derived CDR1 and CDR2 are MNHEY and SVGAGI. The CDR3 loop spans 15 amino acids. V lost 5 bases and J lost 3, with 15 bases in between. Here the CDR3 reads CASSKGLFGTDTQYF. The CDR3 DNA follows: TGTGCCAGCAGTAAAGGGCTGTTCGGTACAGATACGCAGTATTTT.

The table lists this clone with a few counts. The V gene is TRBV7-2, the J gene TRBJ1-5, with unresolved D. Germline CDR1 is SGHTA and CDR2 is FQGNSA. The CDR3 spans 13 residues. The germline V and J ends were trimmed by 1 base and 3 bases, with 4 bases remaining between them. CDR3: CASSLGFNQPQHF. The CDR3 nucleotides read TGTGCCAGCAGCTTAGGATTCAATCAGCCCCAGCATTTT.

This clone has just one count. CDR3 sequence reads: CAIKGGTSRAPDTQYF. Written as DNA, the CDR3 is TGTGCCATCAAAGGGGGGACTAGCAGAGCCCCGGATACGCAGTATTTT. This chain links TRBV10-3 with TRBJ2-3, with 9 bases lining up with TRBD2. This CDR3 is built from 16 residues. The ends lost 7 bases at V and 6 bases at J; junction bases unmatched: 14. The V gene's germline CDR1 is ENHRY and CDR2 SYGVKD.

This clone is deemed medium-sized. The rearrangement joins TRBV27 to TRBJ2-7; D possibly corresponds to TRBD2 (5 bases). V lost 3 bases, J lost 5 bases, and 11 bases lay in between. The CDR3 sequence is 13 residues long. Germline CDR1 MNHEY, CDR2 SMNVEV (reference sequence). Here the CDR3 DNA reads TGTGCCAGCAGTTTCACGGGGTATAACGAGCAGTACTTC. Its protein product is CASSFTGYNEQYF.

This clone ranks as medium-sized. The chain carries TRBV7-2 and TRBJ1-4, with D hard to call. The CDR3 is 15 residues long. Looked up from germline, CDR1 is SGHTA and CDR2 is FQGNSA. Trimming pared 1 base from V and 4 bases from J, leaving 10 bases between. The CDR3 DNA sequence: TGTGCCAGCAGCTTAGTAGCCAGGAGTAATGAAAAACTGTTTTTT. Amino acid sequence: CASSLVARSNEKLFF.

V and J are TRBV7-9 and TRBJ1-3; unclear D gene. V was pared by 1 base and J by 3 bases, with 13 bases between. The CDR3 covers 16 residues. The germline CDR1 and CDR2 sequences are SEHNR and FQNEAQ (reference sequence). The CDR3, as DNA: TGTGCCAGCAGCTTAGAAGGAGCGAAGCTTGGAAACACCATATATTTT. Protein: CASSLEGAKLGNTIYF.

A word on this clone: A read error may account for a junction end that differs from germline. The chain has TRBV29-1 and TRBJ1-3; a weak D match, TRBD1 (5 bases). There are 14 residues in the CDR3. Germline CDR1 and CDR2: SQVTM and ANQGSEA. Here the CDR3 reads CSVQDGASGNTIYF. CDR3 coding DNA: TGCAGCGTTCAAGACGGGGCCTCTGGAAACACCATATATTTT.

The chain is built from TRBV11-3 and TRBJ2-1, with 8 bases identical to TRBD2. The CDR3 runs to 16 residues. V shed 1 base, J shed 3 bases, and the junction held 5 bases outside the gene matches. Looked up from germline, CDR1 is SGHNT and CDR2 is YENEEA. The CDR3 nucleotides are TGTGCCAGCAGCTTAGGCGTCGCGGGGGGCTACAATGAGCAGTTCTTC. Its translation is CASSLGVAGGYNEQFF.

The J gene is TRBJ1-6, the V gene TRBV10-3; D remains ambiguous. This CDR3 is 14 amino acids long. Deletions cut 10 bases from V and 6 bases from J, with 16 bases between. CDR1 is ENHRY and CDR2 is SYGVKD in the germline V gene. The CDR3 protein is CASRSRTLNSPLHF. The DNA for the CDR3 is TGTGCCAGCAGGAGTCGGACTCTTAATTCACCCCTCCACTTT.

The rearrangement uses TRBV5-5 and TRBJ1-2; tentatively, D is TRBD1 (5 bases). The germline CDR1 and CDR2 sequences are SGHKS and YYEKEE (reference sequence). V was trimmed by 4 bases and J by 1 base, leaving 8 bases between them. CDR3 length: 13 residues. The CDR3 loop reads CASSPDSNYGYTF. In DNA form, the CDR3 reads TGTGCCAGCAGCCCCGACAGTAACTATGGCTACACCTTC.

As DNA, the CDR3 is TGTGCCAGCAGCGTACAGGTTAAAGGTGAAGCTTTCTTT. It yields the protein CASSVQVKGEAFF. The V and J genes are TRBV6-6 and TRBJ1-1, with a possible D match to TRBD1 (5 bases). The CDR3 covers 13 residues. The germline V gene has CDR1 MNHNY and CDR2 SVGAGI (reference sequence). V was clipped by 6 bases and J by 7 bases, with 15 bases between them.

A few counts support this clone. V is TRBV5-1 and J is TRBJ2-1; 7 bases are a match to TRBD2. From germline, CDR1 is SGHRS and CDR2 YFSETQ. This CDR3 comprises 13 residues. Germline trimming cut 3 bases from V and 7 bases from J; bases unmatched to any gene: 4. The CDR3 DNA reads TGCGCCAGCAGCTCGGGACTAACGAATGAGCAGTTCTTC. Protein sequence: CASSSGLTNEQFF.

CDR3 loop: CASSPRPTGESGNTIYF. The CDR3 DNA sequence: TGTGCCAGCTCACCACGCCCGACAGGGGAGTCTGGAAACACCATATATTTT. The chain has TRBV18 and TRBJ1-3, with 8 bases that match TRBD1. The CDR3 runs to 17 residues. Germline V gives CDR1 KGHSH, CDR2 LQKENI. The V and J ends lost 1 base and 1 base, in that order; junction bases with no gene match: 6.

This clone is medium-sized by share. The genes are TRBV7-9 and TRBJ1-2; weak D call: TRBD1 (5 bases). Looked up from germline, CDR1 is SEHNR and CDR2 is FQNEAQ (reference sequence). V lost 1 base and J 6 bases, leaving 12 bases between the germline ends. There are 14 residues in the CDR3. The CDR3 DNA sequence: TGTGCCAGCAGCTTAGGAACGGGGCGAAATGGCTACACCTTC. Protein sequence: CASSLGTGRNGYTF.

The rearrangement links TRBV6-5 to TRBJ2-5, with unresolved D. V was pared by 9 bases and J by 2 bases, with 13 bases between. The CDR3 is made up of 13 amino acids. CDR1 is MNHEY and CDR2 is SVGAGI in the germline V gene. The CDR3: CASTARGQETQYF. CDR3 nucleotide sequence: TGTGCCAGTACAGCCCGTGGGCAAGAGACCCAGTACTTC.